A selection of T cell receptor beta chains follows, all from one sample in a study of cytomegalovirus exposure and HLA in healthy donors. Produced via immunoSEQ multiplex PCR; TCRdb's table is partial and in-frame only. The profile shows 200,000 or so clones, roughly 88% of them singletons. The sample comprised PBMCs. The receptors were sampled from a woman under 30 in good health and CMV-seronegative. The CDR3 runs from the conserved cysteine through the conserved F or W. A D gene is named only where the DNA matches it firmly. Only some rows state a clone size, as once, few, many or a class for expanded clones.

j_gene: TRBJ1-1; d_gene: -; abundance: -; v_gene: TRBV5-1; CDR3nt: TGCGCCAGCAGCTTGCGAGGGGGTACTGAAGCTTTCTTT; CDR3aa: CASSLRGGTEAFF
j_gene: TRBJ2-3; d_gene: -; abundance: few; v_gene: TRBV27; CDR3nt: TGTGCCAGCAAGGGGCTAATCGGCACAGATACGCAGTATTTT; CDR3aa: CASKGLIGTDTQYF
j_gene: TRBJ2-7; d_gene: -; abundance: -; v_gene: TRBV19; CDR3nt: TGTGCCAGTAGTATGACGCAGGATTCCTACGAGCAGTACTTC; CDR3aa: CASSMTQDSYEQYF
j_gene: TRBJ1-2; d_gene: TRBD1; abundance: -; v_gene: TRBV7-9; CDR3nt: TGTGCCAGCAGCTTAGAGGGGGCTTACGGCTACACCTTC; CDR3aa: CASSLEGAYGYTF
j_gene: TRBJ1-2; d_gene: -; abundance: few; v_gene: TRBV9; CDR3nt: TGTGCCAGCAGCGTAGATCGGGGAATAGGCTACACCTTC; CDR3aa: CASSVDRGIGYTF
j_gene: TRBJ1-2; d_gene: -; abundance: -; v_gene: TRBV27; CDR3nt: TGTGCCAGCAGTTACGGTAGACAGAGTGGCTACACCTTC; CDR3aa: CASSYGRQSGYTF
j_gene: TRBJ1-5; d_gene: -; abundance: -; v_gene: TRBV25-1; CDR3nt: TGTGCCAGCAGTGGGAGGAGCAATCAGCCCCAGCATTTT; CDR3aa: CASSGRSNQPQHF
j_gene: TRBJ1-5; d_gene: -; abundance: -; v_gene: TRBV28; CDR3nt: TGTGCCAGCAGTTTCGACAGCAGCAATCAGCCCCAGCATTTT; CDR3aa: CASSFDSSNQPQHF
j_gene: TRBJ2-5; d_gene: -; abundance: once; v_gene: TRBV5-1; CDR3nt: TGCGCCAGCAGCCCCACCGGGATTGGGGAGACCCAGTACTTC; CDR3aa: CASSPTGIGETQYF
j_gene: TRBJ2-1; d_gene: TRBD2; abundance: -; v_gene: TRBV4-1; CDR3nt: TGCGCCAGCAGCCAAAATAGCGGGGAAGCCTACAATGAGCAGTTCTTC; CDR3aa: CASSQNSGEAYNEQFF
j_gene: TRBJ2-7; d_gene: TRBD1; abundance: once; v_gene: TRBV28; CDR3nt: TGTGCCAGCAGTACCTGGACAGGGATAGACTACGAGCAGTACTTC; CDR3aa: CASSTWTGIDYEQYF
j_gene: TRBJ2-5; d_gene: -; abundance: -; v_gene: TRBV13; CDR3nt: TGTGCCAGCAGCTCAGAGGTGTACGAGACCCAGTACTTC; CDR3aa: CASSSEVYETQYF
j_gene: TRBJ1-2; d_gene: TRBD1; abundance: few; v_gene: TRBV19; CDR3nt: TGTGCCAGTATCTCCCTCCGGGACAGATATGGCTACACCTTC; CDR3aa: CASISLRDRYGYTF
j_gene: TRBJ2-1; d_gene: -; abundance: -; v_gene: TRBV6-5; CDR3nt: TGTGCCAGCAGTTCCATTGAGGGACAAGGATTGACGGAGCAGTTCTTC; CDR3aa: CASSSIEGQGLTEQFF
j_gene: TRBJ2-2; d_gene: TRBD1; abundance: -; v_gene: TRBV6-5; CDR3nt: TGTGCCAGCAGCAACAGGGGGGACACCGGGGAGCTGTTTTTT; CDR3aa: CASSNRGDTGELFF
j_gene: TRBJ1-2; d_gene: -; abundance: -; v_gene: TRBV19; CDR3nt: TGTGCCAGTAGTATAGTACCGGGTTTAGGCTATGGCTACACCTTC; CDR3aa: CASSIVPGLGYGYTF
j_gene: TRBJ2-7; d_gene: TRBD2; abundance: once; v_gene: TRBV6-5; CDR3nt: TGTGCCAGCAGTTACCTAGCGGGAGGATCCTACGAGCAGTACTTC; CDR3aa: CASSYLAGGSYEQYF
j_gene: TRBJ2-5; d_gene: TRBD2; abundance: -; v_gene: TRBV25-1; CDR3nt: TGTGCCAGCAGTGATCCGGGGGGGCAAGAGACCCAGTACTTC; CDR3aa: CASSDPGGQETQYF
j_gene: TRBJ1-3; d_gene: TRBD1; abundance: -; v_gene: TRBV5-1; CDR3nt: TGCGCCAGCAGCTGGGGGGACAGCTGGAAGTCTGGAAACACCATATATTTT; CDR3aa: CASSWGDSWKSGNTIYF
j_gene: TRBJ1-5; d_gene: -; abundance: -; v_gene: TRBV7-9; CDR3nt: TGTGCCAGCAGCTTAGATTCTATCCAGCCCCAGCATTTT; CDR3aa: CASSLDSIQPQHF
j_gene: TRBJ2-1; d_gene: TRBD2; abundance: -; v_gene: TRBV27; CDR3nt: TGTGCCAGCAGTTTATCAGGCGGGAGAGCTAATGAGCAGTTCTTC; CDR3aa: CASSLSGGRANEQFF
j_gene: TRBJ2-1; d_gene: -; abundance: -; v_gene: TRBV7-9; CDR3nt: TGTGCCAGCAGCTTCCCGGCAGGGGTTACACCCTACAATGAGCAGTTCTTC; CDR3aa: CASSFPAGVTPYNEQFF
j_gene: TRBJ2-7; d_gene: -; abundance: -; v_gene: TRBV27; CDR3nt: TGTGCCAGCAGTGAGGTCGGACAAACCAGGGGCGAGCAGTACTTC; CDR3aa: CASSEVGQTRGEQYF
j_gene: TRBJ2-7; d_gene: TRBD2; abundance: -; v_gene: TRBV28; CDR3nt: TGTGCCAGCAGATCTGCGGGGGACTCCTACGAGCAGTACTTC; CDR3aa: CASRSAGDSYEQYF
j_gene: TRBJ2-1; d_gene: TRBD2; abundance: few; v_gene: TRBV27; CDR3nt: TGTGCCAGCACCAACCCGGGACTAGCGGGAAATGAGCAGTTCTTC; CDR3aa: CASTNPGLAGNEQFF
j_gene: TRBJ1-1; d_gene: -; abundance: -; v_gene: TRBV6-6; CDR3nt: TGTGCCAGCAGTTTCACAGGACGGAACACTGAAGCTTTCTTT; CDR3aa: CASSFTGRNTEAFF
j_gene: TRBJ2-5; d_gene: -; abundance: -; v_gene: TRBV4-1; CDR3nt: TGCGCCAGCAGCCAAGAAGGCAGGGATCAGGAGACCCAGTACTTC; CDR3aa: CASSQEGRDQETQYF
j_gene: TRBJ1-1; d_gene: -; abundance: -; v_gene: TRBV5-1; CDR3nt: TGCGCCAGCAGCCAAGGGGTCTTAGACCCTGAAGCTTTCTTT; CDR3aa: CASSQGVLDPEAFF
j_gene: TRBJ1-4; d_gene: TRBD1; abundance: -; v_gene: TRBV12-5; CDR3nt: TGTGCTAGTGGCCTAAGGGGGCGCACGGAAAAACTGTTTTTT; CDR3aa: CASGLRGRTEKLFF
j_gene: TRBJ2-4; d_gene: -; abundance: -; v_gene: TRBV5-4; CDR3nt: TGTGCCAGCAGCTTGGGCGGGTTGAGACAATGGGGGGACATTCAGTACTTC; CDR3aa: CASSLGGLRQWGDIQYF
j_gene: TRBJ1-4; d_gene: TRBD1; abundance: -; v_gene: TRBV10-3; CDR3nt: TGTGCCATCAGCCCCGGGACAGGGCGAGAACTGTTTTTT; CDR3aa: CAISPGTGRELFF
j_gene: TRBJ2-7; d_gene: -; abundance: -; v_gene: TRBV7-9; CDR3nt: TGTGCCAGCAGCTCCCCGCCTGGTCGTAAACGCGACGAGCAGTACTTC; CDR3aa: CASSSPPGRKRDEQYF
j_gene: TRBJ2-1; d_gene: TRBD2; abundance: -; v_gene: TRBV19; CDR3nt: TGTGCCAGTAAGGGGCGGGGGATCAATGAGCAGTTCTTC; CDR3aa: CASKGRGINEQFF
j_gene: TRBJ1-5; d_gene: -; abundance: -; v_gene: TRBV4-1; CDR3nt: TGCGCCAGCAGCCAAGAGGCTCAGGTCAATCAGCCCCAGCATTTT; CDR3aa: CASSQEAQVNQPQHF
j_gene: TRBJ2-3; d_gene: TRBD1; abundance: -; v_gene: TRBV29-1; CDR3nt: TGCAGCGTCCCCAGGGGACAGGCGGGCACAGATACGCAGTATTTT; CDR3aa: CSVPRGQAGTDTQYF
j_gene: TRBJ2-2; d_gene: TRBD1; abundance: -; v_gene: TRBV27; CDR3nt: TGTGCCAGCAGCCGGGACAGGGTCCGCGCCGGGGAGCTGTTTTTT; CDR3aa: CASSRDRVRAGELFF
j_gene: TRBJ2-7; d_gene: -; abundance: few; v_gene: TRBV6-5; CDR3nt: TGTGCCAGCAGTTACTCCATGGCGGGACAGCGAAAATTC; CDR3aa: CASSYSMAGQRKF
j_gene: TRBJ2-2; d_gene: -; abundance: -; v_gene: TRBV4-1; CDR3nt: TGCGCCAGCAGCCAAGAGGGCCTTAAGGGGACCGGGGAGCTGTTTTTT; CDR3aa: CASSQEGLKGTGELFF
j_gene: TRBJ2-7; d_gene: -; abundance: -; v_gene: TRBV28; CDR3nt: TGTGCCAGCAGTTACAGGGTCTCCTACGAGCAGTACTTC; CDR3aa: CASSYRVSYEQYF
j_gene: TRBJ1-3; d_gene: -; abundance: -; v_gene: TRBV4-1; CDR3nt: TGCGCCAGCAGCCAAGACAGGGGCTCTGGAAACACCATATATTTT; CDR3aa: CASSQDRGSGNTIYF
j_gene: TRBJ2-7; d_gene: TRBD2; abundance: -; v_gene: TRBV27; CDR3nt: TGTGCCAGCAGTCTCATAGCGGGTCTACGACCCTACGAGCAGTACTTC; CDR3aa: CASSLIAGLRPYEQYF